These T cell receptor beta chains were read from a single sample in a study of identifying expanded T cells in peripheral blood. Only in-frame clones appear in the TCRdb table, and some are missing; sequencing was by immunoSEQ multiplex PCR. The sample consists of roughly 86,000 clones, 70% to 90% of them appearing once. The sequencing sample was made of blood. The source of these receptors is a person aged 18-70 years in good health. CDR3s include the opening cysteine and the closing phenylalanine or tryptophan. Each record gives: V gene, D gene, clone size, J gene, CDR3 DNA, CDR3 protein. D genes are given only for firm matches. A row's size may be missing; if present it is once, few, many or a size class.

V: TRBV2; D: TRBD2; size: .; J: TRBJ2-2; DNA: TGTGCCAGCAGTGCCGAGCGGGGGAACACCGGGGAGCTGTTTTTT; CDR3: CASSAERGNTGELFF
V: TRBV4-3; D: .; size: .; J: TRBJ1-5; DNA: TGCGCCAGCAGCCAAGAAAGTCGTCAGCCCCAGCATTTT; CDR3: CASSQESRQPQHF
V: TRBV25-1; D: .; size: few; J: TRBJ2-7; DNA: TGTGCCAGCAGTGACGGCGAGCAGTACTTC; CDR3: CASSDGEQYF
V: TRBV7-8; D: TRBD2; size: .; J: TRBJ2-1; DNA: TGTGCCAGCAGCATCAGCGGGACTAGCGGGGTTGAGCAGTTCTTC; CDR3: CASSISGTSGVEQFF
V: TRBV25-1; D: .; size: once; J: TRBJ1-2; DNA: TGTGCCAGCAGTGAATATACTAGGGGTAGCGGCTACACCTTC; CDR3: CASSEYTRGSGYTF
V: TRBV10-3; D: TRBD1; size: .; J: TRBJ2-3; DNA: TGTGCCATCAGTGGGGAGACAGGGGGTTGGGGCACAGATACGCAGTATTTT; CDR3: CAISGETGGWGTDTQYF
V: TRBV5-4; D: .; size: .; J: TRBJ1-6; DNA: TGTGCCAGCAGCTCGGCGGGCAGGGTGGCTTCACCCCTCCACTTT; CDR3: CASSSAGRVASPLHF
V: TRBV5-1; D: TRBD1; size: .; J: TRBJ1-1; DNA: TGCGCCAGCAGCTTGGACGGGACAGGGCCAGCTTTCTTT; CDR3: CASSLDGTGPAFF
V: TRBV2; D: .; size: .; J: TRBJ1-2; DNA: TGTGCCAGCAGTGACCCGCTAGACCGTTTCTATGGCTACACCTTC; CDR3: CASSDPLDRFYGYTF
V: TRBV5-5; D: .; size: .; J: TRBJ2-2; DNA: TGTGCCAGCAGCTTGAGAGTCGGGAACACCGGGGAGCTGTTTTTT; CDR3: CASSLRVGNTGELFF
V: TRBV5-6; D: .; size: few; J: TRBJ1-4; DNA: TGTGCCAGCAGCTTGGCCTCGGGGGCTGAGGAAAAACTGTTTTTT; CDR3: CASSLASGAEEKLFF
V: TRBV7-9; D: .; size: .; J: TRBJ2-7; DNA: TGTGCCAGCAGCTTTAGCTTAGATGGCGAGCAGTACTTC; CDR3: CASSFSLDGEQYF
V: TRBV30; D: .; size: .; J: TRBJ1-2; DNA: TGTGCCTTGAGGACAGCTAACAACTATGGCTACACCTTC; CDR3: CALRTANNYGYTF
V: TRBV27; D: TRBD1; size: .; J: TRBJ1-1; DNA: TGTGCCAGCAGTTGGCGGACAGGGCACGAACTGACAGATGAAGCTTTCTTT; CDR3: CASSWRTGHELTDEAFF
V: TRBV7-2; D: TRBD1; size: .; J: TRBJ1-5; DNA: TGTGCCAGCAGCTTAGAACAGGGGTTTCAGCCCCAGCATTTT; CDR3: CASSLEQGFQPQHF
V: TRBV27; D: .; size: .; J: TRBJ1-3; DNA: TGTGCCAGCATGGAGGCAGCTGGAAACACCATATATTTT; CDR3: CASMEAAGNTIYF
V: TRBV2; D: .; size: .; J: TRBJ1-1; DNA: TGTGCCAGCAAGGGGGTAAATGAAGCTTTCTTT; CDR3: CASKGVNEAFF
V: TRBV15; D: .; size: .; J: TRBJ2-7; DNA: TGTGCCACCAGCAGGCCCGGGGGTTTTAGGGACGAGCAGTACTTC; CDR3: CATSRPGGFRDEQYF
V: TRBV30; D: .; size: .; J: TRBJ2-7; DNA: TGTGCCTGCGGCTGGGGCGTCTACGAGCAGTACTTC; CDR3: CACGWGVYEQYF
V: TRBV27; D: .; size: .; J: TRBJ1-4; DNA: TGTGCCAGTAGAGCAGGTGCAACTAATGAAAAACTGTTTTTT; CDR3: CASRAGATNEKLFF
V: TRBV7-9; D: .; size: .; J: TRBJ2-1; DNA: TGTGCCAGCAGCCCCCCGGGGAGACCTAGCTCCTACAATGAGCAGTTCTTC; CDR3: CASSPPGRPSSYNEQFF
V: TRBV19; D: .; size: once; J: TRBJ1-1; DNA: TGTGCCAGTAGTAGCCCAGGACGGGTGAACACTGAAGCTTTCTTT; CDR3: CASSSPGRVNTEAFF
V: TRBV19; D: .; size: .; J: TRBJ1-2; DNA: TGTGCCAGTATGCGTCAGGGTGCAAACTATGGCTACACCTTC; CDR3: CASMRQGANYGYTF
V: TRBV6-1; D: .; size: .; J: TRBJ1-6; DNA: TGTGCCAGCAGTGAAGACATTTACGGCGATTCACCCCTCCACTTT; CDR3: CASSEDIYGDSPLHF
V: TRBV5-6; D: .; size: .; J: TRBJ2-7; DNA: TGTGCCAGCAGCCCCCTCCGACAGAGGTCGTACGAGCAGTACTTC; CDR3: CASSPLRQRSYEQYF
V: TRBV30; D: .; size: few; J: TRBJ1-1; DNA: TGTGCCTGGAGGCCAGGAAGTAACACTGAAGCTTTCTTT; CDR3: CAWRPGSNTEAFF
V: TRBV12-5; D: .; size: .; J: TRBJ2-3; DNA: TGTGCTAGTGGGGACGGGGTGGGAGATACGCAGTATTTT; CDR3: CASGDGVGDTQYF
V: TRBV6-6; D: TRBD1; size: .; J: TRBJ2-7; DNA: TGTGCCAGCAGCCTGTCGGGACAGCCCTACGAGCAGTACTTC; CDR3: CASSLSGQPYEQYF
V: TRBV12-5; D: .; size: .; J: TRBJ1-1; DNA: TGTGCCGCCCGGGAGGGAATGGGTCCCGGGAACACTGAAGCTTTCTTT; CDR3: CAAREGMGPGNTEAFF
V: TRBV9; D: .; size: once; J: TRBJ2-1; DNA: TGTGCCAGCAGCGTAGACGGAGCCGCCTACAATGAGCAGTTCTTC; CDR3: CASSVDGAAYNEQFF
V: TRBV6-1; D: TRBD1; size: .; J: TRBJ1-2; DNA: TGTGCCAGCAGTGCCAGGACAGGGGAAGCTAACTATGGCTACACCTTC; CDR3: CASSARTGEANYGYTF
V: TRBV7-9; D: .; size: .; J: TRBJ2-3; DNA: TGTGCCAGCAGCGCAGTTACAGTGTGGGATACGCAGTATTTT; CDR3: CASSAVTVWDTQYF
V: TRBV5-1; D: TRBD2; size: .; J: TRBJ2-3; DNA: TGCGCCAGCAGCTGGTCCGGGGGGGATCCAGATACGCAGTATTTT; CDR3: CASSWSGGDPDTQYF
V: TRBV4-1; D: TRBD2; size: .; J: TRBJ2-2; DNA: TGCGCCAGCAGCCAAATCCCGGGACTAGCGAGCACCGGGGAGCTGTTTTTT; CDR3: CASSQIPGLASTGELFF
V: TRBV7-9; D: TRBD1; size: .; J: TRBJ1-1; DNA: TGTGCCAGCACCCTACAGGGGTCGGGCACTGAAGCTTTCTTT; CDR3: CASTLQGSGTEAFF
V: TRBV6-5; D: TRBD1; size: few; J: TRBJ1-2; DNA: TGTGCCAGCAGGCCCGGGACAGTCCGTGGCTACACCTTC; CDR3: CASRPGTVRGYTF
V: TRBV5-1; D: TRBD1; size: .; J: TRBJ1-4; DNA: TGCGCCAGCAGACTGACAGGGTTCAATGAAAAACTGTTTTTT; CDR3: CASRLTGFNEKLFF
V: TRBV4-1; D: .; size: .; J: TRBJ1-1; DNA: TGCGCCAGCAGCCAGAGACAGACCATGAACACTGAAGCTTTCTTT; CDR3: CASSQRQTMNTEAFF
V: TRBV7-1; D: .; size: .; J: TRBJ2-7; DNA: TGTGCCAGCAGCACCACAGGGTCCCACGAGCAGTACTTC; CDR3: CASSTTGSHEQYF
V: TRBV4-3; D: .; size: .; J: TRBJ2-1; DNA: TGCGCCAGCAGCCAAGTGTGGGGGGCTGGCAATGAGCAGTTCTTC; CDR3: CASSQVWGAGNEQFF
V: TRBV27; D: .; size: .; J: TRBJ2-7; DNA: TGTGCCAGCTCCCCCCTTGGACGTGGGGAGCAGTACTTC; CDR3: CASSPLGRGEQYF
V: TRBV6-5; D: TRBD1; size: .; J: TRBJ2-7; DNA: TGTGCCAGCAGTTACCGTGGGACAGGGGCCTTGTACGAGCAGTACTTC; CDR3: CASSYRGTGALYEQYF
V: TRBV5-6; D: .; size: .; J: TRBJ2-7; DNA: TGTGCCAGCAGGACCGGGACGAGCTACGAGCAGTACTTC; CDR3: CASRTGTSYEQYF
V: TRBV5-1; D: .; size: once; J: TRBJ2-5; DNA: TGCGCCAGCAGCCCAGGGTTACTAGAGACCCAGTACTTC; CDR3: CASSPGLLETQYF
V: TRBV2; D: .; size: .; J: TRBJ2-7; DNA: TGTGCCAGCAGTGTACTGGGACACAACTATTTTACCTACGAGCAGTACTTC; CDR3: CASSVLGHNYFTYEQYF
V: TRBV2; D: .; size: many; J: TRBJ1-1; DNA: TGTGCCAGCCGGGGCGGGTGGGGCACTGAAGCTTTCTTT; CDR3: CASRGGWGTEAFF
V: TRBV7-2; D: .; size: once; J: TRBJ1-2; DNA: TGTGCCAGCAGCTTATCGCCGGACAGTAACTATGGCTACACCTTC; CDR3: CASSLSPDSNYGYTF
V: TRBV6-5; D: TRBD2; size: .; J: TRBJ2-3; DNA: TGTGCCAGCAGTGGACTAGCGGGGGGCACAGATACGCAGTATTTT; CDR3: CASSGLAGGTDTQYF
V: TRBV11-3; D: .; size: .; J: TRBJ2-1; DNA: TGTGCCAGCGGAGGTTACAATGAGCAGTTCTTC; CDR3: CASGGYNEQFF
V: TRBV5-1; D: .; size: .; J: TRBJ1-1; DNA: TGCGCCAGCAGCTTGGCTAGGGGTGGGAACACTGAAGCTTTCTTT; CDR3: CASSLARGGNTEAFF
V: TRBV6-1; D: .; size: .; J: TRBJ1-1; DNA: TGTGCCAGCAGGGTAGATCCAGGGGAATTTAGTGAAGCTTTCTTT; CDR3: CASRVDPGEFSEAFF
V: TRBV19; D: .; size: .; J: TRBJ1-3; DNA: TGTGCCAGTAGTATAAGGGGTTCTGGAGGAAACACCATATATTTT; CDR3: CASSIRGSGGNTIYF
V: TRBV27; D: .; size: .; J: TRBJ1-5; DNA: TGTGCCAGCAGTTTAACAGGCAGCAATCAGCCCCAGCATTTT; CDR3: CASSLTGSNQPQHF